This TCR beta chain appears in the sequencing data of a study of blood T cell repertoires in COVID-19. As for the study in general: Material from acute and convalescent COVID-19 was sourced from the United States, Italy and Spain. T cells, B-cell-depleted T cells, or PBMCs provided the cDNA or gDNA that served as material.

The V gene end was trimmed by 4 bases and the J gene end by 0 bases; junction bases not matched to a gene: 13. Germline V gene lookup returns CDR1 MDHEN and CDR2 SYDVKM. The CDR3 spans 18 residues. Original methodology: Using reference gene primer amplification, nucleated cell counts were estimated. The data were produced by immunoSEQ multiplex PCR, yet TCRdb's version contains in-frame clones alone and is incomplete. D and trimming come from the DNA, and the V and J calls and clone size come from that table. The sample contains roughly 200,000 clones, around 84% of which appear only once. The sequenced sample was peripheral blood. The clonotype originates from a man aged 80 or over with acute or convalescent COVID-19. The gene calls are TRBV28 and TRBJ2-7; TRBD1 matches at 9 bases. The CDR3 sequence: CASSSTYLGTGYSYEQYF. The DNA for the CDR3 is TGTGCCAGCAGTTCGACCTACCTCGGGACAGGGTACTCCTACGAGCAGTACTTC.